Following are 29 T cell receptor beta chains from one sample sequenced in a study of control samples from healthy donors and cancer patients. Profiled with immunoSEQ multiplex PCR; TCRdb holds only in-frame clones, not every one. The sample lists over 85,000 clones; under 95% were seen once. Sequencing input: blood. Receptors were obtained from a woman between 18 and 29 years old in good health.

The chain has TRBV28 and TRBJ1-4, with TRBD1 as a possible D gene (5 bases). This CDR3 is built from 12 residues. Germline V gene lookup returns CDR1 MDHEN and CDR2 SYDVKM. V was clipped by 5 bases and J by 8 bases, with 9 bases between them. CDR3 coding DNA: TGTGCCAGCAGTCCCTGGGGGGAAAAACTGTTTTTT. Protein: CASSPWGEKLFF.

This chain uses TRBV5-1 with TRBJ1-1; no firm D call. Per the germline V gene, CDR1 is SGHRS and CDR2 is YFSETQ. This CDR3 has 12 residues. Trimming left V 2 bases short and J 7 bases short, with 9 bases between. The CDR3 bases are TGCGCCAGCAGCTTAGAACCACTTGAAGCTTTCTTT. It is translated as CASSLEPLEAFF.

This clone was recorded once. J is TRBJ2-5 and V is TRBV5-1; D is perhaps TRBD2 (5 bases). CDR1 is SGHRS and CDR2 is YFSETQ in the germline V gene. Trimming took 3 bases from V and 4 from J, leaving 16 bases between them. The CDR3 is made up of 15 amino acids. CDR3 sequence: CASSSGTIPGETQYF. CDR3 DNA: TGCGCCAGCAGCTCGGGAACTATCCCCGGAGAGACCCAGTACTTC.

The chain recombines TRBV27 with TRBJ2-2; 7 bases map to TRBD2. Germline V gives CDR1 MNHEY, CDR2 SMNVEV (reference sequence). The CDR3 covers 14 residues. With V trimmed by 6 bases and J by 4 bases, 5 bases remained unmatched. DNA of the CDR3: TGTGCCAGCAGGGCGGGAGTCACCACCGGGGAGCTGTTTTTT. Its translation: CASRAGVTTGELFF.

This clone appeared a single time. The CDR3: CASAYPSGGPRDSPLHF. Here the CDR3 DNA reads TGTGCCAGCGCTTACCCGAGCGGGGGGCCTAGAGATTCACCCCTCCACTTT. This chain connects TRBV21-1 to TRBJ1-6. TRBV21-1 is a documented pseudogene. The CDR3 loop spans 17 amino acids.

The gene calls are TRBV12-2 and TRBJ1-6. TRBV12-2 is assigned pseudogene status. The CDR3 has 17 residues. The CDR3: CASRLVGVSSYNSPLHF. The CDR3 DNA follows: TGTGCAAGTCGCTTAGTCGGGGTCAGCTCCTATAATTCACCCCTCCACTTT.

The chain couples TRBV30 to TRBJ2-2, with D possibly being TRBD2 (5 bases). Per germline, CDR1 GTSNPN and CDR2 SVGIG (reference sequence). The CDR3 is made up of 14 amino acids. Between the trimmed V and J ends, which lost 4 bases and 1 base, there was a span of 10 bases. The CDR3 DNA follows: TGTGCCTGGACGGGGAGTGGGAACACCGGGGAGCTGTTTTTT. As protein: CAWTGSGNTGELFF.

V and J are TRBV28 and TRBJ2-7; 8 bases map to TRBD1. Germline assignment: CDR1 MDHEN and CDR2 SYDVKM. The CDR3 spans 14 residues. J gave up 7 bases and V 2 bases, and 7 bases lay outside the gene matches. CDR3 sequence reads: CASSLTGQEWEQYF. The CDR3 DNA sequence: TGTGCCAGCAGTTTAACGGGACAGGAGTGGGAGCAGTACTTC.

This clone has only one observation. CDR3 loop: CASSSSGGRMDSPLHF. DNA of the CDR3: TGTGCCAGCAGTTCATCAGGGGGCCGGATGGATTCACCCCTCCACTTT. V and J are TRBV6-6 and TRBJ1-6, with 8 bases identical to TRBD1. Germline assignment: CDR1 MNHNY and CDR2 SVGAGI (reference sequence). Losses at the gene ends were 4 bases for V and 8 bases for J; bases not matched to a gene: 10. The CDR3 consists of 16 residues.

The rearrangement links TRBV5-1 to TRBJ2-1, with 7 bases matching TRBD2. V shed 4 bases and J 3 bases; nucleotides not matched to a gene: 7. Germline V gene lookup returns CDR1 SGHRS and CDR2 YFSETQ. The CDR3 has 15 amino acids. CDR3 sequence reads: CASSKAGLNYNEQFF. The CDR3 bases are TGCGCCAGCAGCAAAGCGGGACTTAACTACAATGAGCAGTTCTTC.

The chain combines TRBV5-4 with TRBJ2-5, with D tentatively TRBD2 (6 bases). There are 13 residues in the CDR3. The germline V gene encodes CDR1 SGHNT and CDR2 YYREEE (reference sequence). With 0 bases removed from V and 5 bases from J, the gap between germline ends came to 8 bases. CDR3 in amino acids: CASSLAGVETQYF. DNA of the CDR3: TGTGCCAGCAGCTTGGCGGGGGTTGAGACCCAGTACTTC.

The chain joins TRBV10-1 to TRBJ1-3, with unresolved D. The V gene lost 0 bases and the J gene lost 4 bases, with 10 bases spanning the gap. The germline CDR1 and CDR2 sequences are WNHNN and SYGVQD (reference sequence). The CDR3 runs 15 residues. CDR3 amino acids: CASSESGYPGNTIYF. CDR3 DNA sequence: TGCGCCAGCAGTGAGTCTGGGTATCCCGGAAACACCATATATTTT.

The chain links TRBV27 to TRBJ1-6; D not resolved. The CDR3 has 16 amino acids. The V gene's germline CDR1 is MNHEY and CDR2 SMNVEV (reference sequence). The V and J ends lost 5 bases and 0 bases respectively, with 11 bases between them. The CDR3 nucleotides read TGTGCCAGCAGTCCCTGGACGAGCTCCTATAATTCACCCCTCCACTTT. It specifies CASSPWTSSYNSPLHF.

This clone was detected only a few times. The rearrangement uses TRBV2 and TRBJ1-6; a possible D gene is TRBD1 (5 bases). The germline gives CDR1 SNHLY, CDR2 FYNNEI. V lost 7 bases to trimming and J lost 0 bases, with 19 bases between them. The CDR3 sequence is 18 residues long. This CDR3 is CASIVGRRRGSYNSPLHF. The CDR3 DNA reads TGTGCCAGCATAGTTGGCCGTCGGAGGGGCTCCTATAATTCACCCCTCCACTTT.

The gene calls are TRBV5-8 and TRBJ1-5; no clear D gene. The CDR3 has 14 amino acids. Per germline, CDR1 SGHTS and CDR2 YDEGEE. The V gene lost 3 bases and the J gene lost 1 base, with 8 bases spanning the gap. Here the CDR3 DNA reads TGTGCCAGCAGCTCAGTGAGGAGCAATCAGCCCCAGCATTTT. It encodes CASSSVRSNQPQHF.

The chain employs TRBV12-3 or TRBV12-4 and TRBJ2-5; D possibly uses TRBD1 or TRBD2 (6 bases each). Trimming removed 6 bases at V and 5 bases at J, with 13 bases between. This CDR3 region has 13 residues. CDR3 loop: CASSQGGIETQYF. Here the CDR3 DNA reads TGTGCCAGCAGCCAAGGGGGGATCGAGACCCAGTACTTC.

This chain links TRBV6-2 or TRBV6-3 with TRBJ1-5, with 7 bases aligning to TRBD1. Germline V lookup: CDR1 MNHEY, CDR2 SVGEGT. The V gene end was trimmed by 7 bases and the J gene end by 7 bases; junction bases not matched to a gene: 13. The CDR3 loop spans 15 amino acids. The chain's CDR3 is CASTPRRDSGQPQHF. The CDR3 nucleotides read TGTGCCAGCACCCCGAGGCGGGACAGCGGACAGCCCCAGCATTTT.

This rearrangement joins TRBV11-3 to TRBJ2-7; 9 nucleotides match TRBD1. J was trimmed by 2 bases and V by 3 bases; bases with no gene match: 2. The CDR3 has 14 amino acids. In germline, CDR1 is SGHNT, CDR2 YENEEA. This chain's CDR3 is CASSFGQGTYEQYF. The DNA of the CDR3 is TGTGCCAGCAGCTTCGGACAGGGGACCTACGAGCAGTACTTC.

V is TRBV6-4 and J is TRBJ1-1, with TRBD1 matching over 8 bases. This CDR3 has 15 residues. Losses at the gene ends were 6 bases for V and 2 bases for J; bases not matched to a gene: 8. Germline V gene lookup returns CDR1 MRHNA and CDR2 SNTAGT. The CDR3 loop is CASSPGQDFNTEAFF. For the CDR3, the DNA is TGTGCCAGCAGCCCGGGACAGGACTTTAACACTGAAGCTTTCTTT.

V gene TRBV5-4 combines with J gene TRBJ1-1; possible D gene TRBD1, 5 bases. V lost 3 bases, J lost 1 base, and 10 bases lay in between. The CDR3 consists of 14 residues. Looked up from germline, CDR1 is SGHNT and CDR2 is YYREEE (reference sequence). The CDR3 sequence: CASSSMDKNTEAFF. The CDR3 coding sequence is TGTGCCAGCAGCTCCATGGACAAGAACACTGAAGCTTTCTTT.

The gene calls are TRBV7-9 and TRBJ2-1, with a possible D match to TRBD1 (5 bases). V lost 8 bases, J lost 1 base, and 12 bases lay in between. This CDR3 has 14 residues. The V gene's germline CDR1 is SEHNR and CDR2 FQNEAQ (reference sequence). The CDR3 protein is CASDETDSYNEQFF. In nucleotides, the CDR3 is TGTGCCAGCGATGAGACAGATTCCTACAATGAGCAGTTCTTC.

The genes are TRBV6-4 and TRBJ1-5; D remains ambiguous. Per the germline V gene, CDR1 is MRHNA and CDR2 is SNTAGT. The CDR3 is 14 amino acids. The V gene lost 8 bases and the J gene lost 8 bases, with 19 bases spanning the gap. CDR3 sequence reads: CASLQNPVQKPQHF. As DNA, the CDR3 is TGTGCCAGCCTTCAAAATCCGGTTCAAAAGCCCCAGCATTTT.

This chain joins TRBV28 and TRBJ1-1, with no clear D. V was pared by 2 bases and J by 5 bases, with 6 bases between. Germline values: CDR1 MDHEN, CDR2 SYDVKM. This CDR3 contains 12 residues. The CDR3 region has the DNA TGTGCCAGCAGTTTAATAAGGACTGAAGCTTTCTTT. Its translation: CASSLIRTEAFF.

The gene calls are TRBV28 and TRBJ1-4; D gene uncertain. This CDR3 is built from 15 residues. Germline V gene sequence: CDR1 MDHEN, CDR2 SYDVKM. V was trimmed by 4 bases and J by 0 bases, leaving 9 bases between them. The CDR3 reads CASSWGSATNEKLFF. CDR3 nucleotides: TGTGCCAGCAGTTGGGGTTCCGCAACTAATGAAAAACTGTTTTTT.

The chain combines TRBV6-5 with TRBJ2-1, with 8 positions matching TRBD2. This CDR3 spans 11 amino acids. Per germline, CDR1 MNHEY and CDR2 SVGAGI. J gave up 9 bases and V 7 bases, and 2 bases lay outside the gene matches. The DNA for the CDR3 is TGTGCCAGCACCCGGGGGGGTGAGCAGTTCTTC. This gives the protein CASTRGGEQFF.

The rearrangement links TRBV6-6 to TRBJ1-5, with D possibly TRBD1 on 5 matching bases. V was shortened by 8 bases and J by 6 bases, with 17 bases between the two germline ends. Germline lookup yields CDR1 MNHNY and CDR2 SVGAGI (reference sequence). The CDR3 extends over 14 amino acids. CDR3 bases: TGTGCCAGCCATCACGCCGGGGGTGTTCAGCCCCAGCATTTT. Translation: CASHHAGGVQPQHF.

A word on this clone: The germline gene is not matched at one end of the junction; a read error may be the cause. The rearrangement links TRBV29-1 to TRBJ2-1, with 8 bases that match TRBD2. Germline assignment: CDR1 SQVTM and CDR2 ANQGSEA. The CDR3 sequence is 14 residues long. CDR3 region: CSFDGLRGGNEQFF. CDR3 DNA: TGCAGCTTTGACGGCCTCCGGGGGGGGAATGAGCAGTTCTTC.

The chain recombines TRBV27 with TRBJ1-5; 9 positions agree with TRBD1. The CDR3 is made up of 16 amino acids. The trim removed 6 bases at V and 3 bases at J, leaving 9 bases unmatched. Germline V gives CDR1 MNHEY, CDR2 SMNVEV (reference sequence). CDR3 nucleotides: TGTGCCAGCAGACCTAACAGGGGGCCAACCAATCAGCCCCAGCATTTT. It encodes CASRPNRGPTNQPQHF.

The chain employs TRBV6-4 and TRBJ1-6; 9 bases are a match to TRBD1. This CDR3 region has 15 residues. The V segment lost 6 bases and the J segment 5 bases; nucleotides outside the gene matches: 5. Germline-derived CDR1 and CDR2 are MRHNA and SNTAGT. This CDR3 reads CASSTGGDHNSPLHF. CDR3 sequence (DNA): TGTGCCAGCAGCACAGGGGGCGACCATAATTCACCCCTCCACTTT.